A single TCR beta chain is shown here with its context. The V gene lost 2 bases and the J gene lost 3 bases, with 24 bases spanning the gap. The germline V gene has CDR1 LNHDA and CDR2 SQIVND (reference sequence). CDR3 length equals 19 residues. Measured with immunoSEQ multiplex PCR; TCRdb has only the in-frame clones, and not every one. Of 10,000 to 15,000 clones listed, roughly four fifths are singletons. The sample belongs to a study of blood T cell repertoires in COVID-19. For the study at large: Sites in the United States, Italy and Spain provided acute and convalescent COVID-19 samples. T cells, B-cell-depleted T cells, or PBMCs supplied cDNA or gDNA.

The rearrangement links TRBV19 to TRBJ2-3; D perhaps matches TRBD1 (5 bases). Sequencing was done on a sample of peripheral blood. This sequence was found in a woman in her sixties with acute or convalescent COVID-19. Here the CDR3 reads CASSISQVWPGKGTDTQYF. CDR3 coding DNA: TGTGCCAGTAGTATATCCCAGGTATGGCCAGGGAAGGGTACAGATACGCAGTATTTT.